The clone carrying this TCR beta chain was picked up a small number of times. Its cognate antigen is unknown. The data originate from a study of post-analysis software for immune sequencing data. Findings of the study overall: In patients, TRBV5-6, TRBV5-1 and TRBV20-1 belonged to roughly five TRBV segments found more frequently than in controls.

Unique molecular identifiers were carried by the TCR beta cDNA libraries. TCRdb processed the PCR reads anew with MiXCR; each CDR3 protein has one entry. The data contain fewer than 850,000 distinct CDR3 sequences, roughly 29% of them singletons. V was cut by 4 bases and J by 4 bases, with 17 bases left in between. This CDR3 is built from 16 residues. The germline V gene encodes CDR1 PRHDT and CDR2 FYEKMQ (reference sequence). Sequenced material: blood. V is TRBV13 and J is TRBJ2-4; no clear D gene. This TCR was recovered from a girl aged 5-17 years with multiple sclerosis. The CDR3 loop reads CASSSRLRMRKNIQYF. In DNA, the CDR3 is TGTGCCAGCAGCTCACGACTGCGAATGCGGAAAAACATTCAGTACTTC.